One T cell receptor (beta chain) is described in this entry. This record belongs to a study of blood T cell repertoires in COVID-19. Overall study context: Specimens from acute and convalescent COVID-19 originated in the United States, Italy and Spain. Sample material is recorded as cDNA or gDNA derived from T cells, B-cell-depleted T cells, or PBMCs.

V was pared by 3 bases and J by 4 bases, with 7 bases of the junction left unmatched. The V gene's germline CDR1 is SGHNT and CDR2 YYREEE (reference sequence). The length of the CDR3 is 15 residues. Authors' data handling: By means of reference gene primer amplification, nucleated cell counts were estimated. Assay: immunoSEQ multiplex PCR; the TCRdb copy retains only in-frame clones and omits some. V and J calls plus clone size are reproduced from that table; the DNA served to infer D and trimming. The sample has about 200,000 clones, approximately 90% seen once. Patients in Seattle were enrolled during active infection, then followed longitudinally.

This sequence was found in a man in his fifties or sixties with COVID-19, enrolled during active disease. Specimen: peripheral blood. V gene TRBV5-4 combines with J gene TRBJ2-5, with TRBD2 matching over 9 bases. The CDR3 loop is CASSSPAGGGETQYF. The CDR3 DNA reads TGTGCCAGCAGCTCCCCGGCGGGGGGGGGAGAGACCCAGTACTTC. The full variable domain, its missing parts supplied by reference TRBV5-4 and TRBJ2-5, is ETGVTQSPTHLIKTRGQQVTLRCSSQSGHNTVSWYQQALGQGPQFIFQYYREEENGRGNFPPRFSGLQFPNYSSELNVNALELDDSALYLCASSSPAGGGETQYFGPGTRLLVL.